These 20 T cell receptor beta chains came from one sample sequenced in a study of response to subunit inactivated influenza vaccine listed by TCRdb under 2018. Receptor libraries were prepared by RT-PCR. The run used an Illumina HiSeq 2500. The public sequencing data were trimmed at Q25 with fastp and processed into clonotypes with MiXCR by TCRdb, which kept only in-frame beta chains. Every distinct CDR3 protein forms one entry, paired with its most common genes and DNA. This sample lists 500,000 to 750,000 distinct CDR3 sequences; 13% to 15% were detected once. The ten most abundant clones make up 11% of the sample. Specimen: PBMCs from blood, collected 11 to 12 days after vaccination. Source of these receptors: a man aged 45-65 years who received an inactivated influenza vaccine. Donor details come from another sample of the same person, matched by shared clones.

CDR3 loop: CASSNRGDRVTYEQYF. CDR3 in DNA: TGTGCCAGCAGTAACCGAGGGGACAGGGTGACCTACGAGCAGTACTTC. The chain has TRBV6-2 or TRBV6-3 and TRBJ2-7; TRBD1 aligns across 9 bases. This CDR3 has 16 amino acids. CDR1 is MNHEY and CDR2 is SVGEGT in the germline V gene. With 5 bases clipped from V and 2 bases from J, the junction kept 10 bases outside the gene matches.

The chain carries TRBV10-1 and TRBJ2-7; no clear D gene. Germline lookup yields CDR1 WNHNN and CDR2 SYGVQD (reference sequence). The V and J ends lost 0 bases and 8 bases respectively, with 8 bases between them. CDR3 length equals 12 residues. Here the CDR3 reads CASSESDKKQYF. The CDR3 nucleotides read TGCGCCAGCAGTGAGTCCGACAAAAAGCAGTACTTC.

This clonotype occurred a few times. The chain couples TRBV6-5 to TRBJ1-6; D ambiguous. Germline lookup yields CDR1 MNHEY and CDR2 SVGAGI. CDR3 size: 15 residues. Trimming left V 4 bases short and J 8 bases short, with 15 bases between. The CDR3 reads CASSFLSVGDSPLHF. CDR3 nucleotides: TGTGCCAGCAGTTTCCTCAGTGTCGGTGATTCACCCCTCCACTTT.

This clonotype was seen at least ten times. This sequence joins TRBV5-1 and TRBJ2-3; the D gene is possibly TRBD1 (5 bases). Trimming stripped 0 bases from V and 0 bases from J, with 5 bases between. Germline loops: CDR1 SGHRS, CDR2 YFSETQ. The CDR3 length is 14 residues. This chain's CDR3 is CASSLGQSTDTQYF. In DNA form, the CDR3 reads TGCGCCAGCAGCTTGGGACAGAGCACAGATACGCAGTATTTT.

This clonotype was counted only a few times. The chain links TRBV28 to TRBJ2-2, with D hard to call. Germline assignment: CDR1 MDHEN and CDR2 SYDVKM. The V gene lost 5 bases and the J gene lost 7 bases, with 11 bases spanning the gap. The CDR3 extends over 13 amino acids. This CDR3 reads CASSTPSVGELFF. The CDR3 coding sequence is TGTGCCAGCAGTACCCCCTCAGTCGGGGAGCTGTTTTTT.

This clonotype was counted a few times. This chain uses TRBV18 with TRBJ2-3; D not resolved. Per the germline V gene, CDR1 is KGHSH and CDR2 is LQKENI. Trimming shortened V by 5 bases and J by 4 bases, and 10 bases separated the two germline ends. The CDR3 has 13 amino acids. The CDR3 is CASSNTWADTQYF. In nucleotides, the CDR3 is TGTGCCAGCTCAAACACTTGGGCAGATACGCAGTATTTT. The whole variable domain, filled in from reference TRBV18 and TRBJ2-3, reads NAGVMQNPRHLVRRRGQEARLRCSPMKGHSHVYWYRQLPEEGLKFMVYLQKENIIDESGMPKERFSAEFPKEGPSILRIQQVVRGDSAAYFCASSNTWADTQYFGPGTRLTVL.

This clonotype occurred a few times. The chain has TRBV29-1 and TRBJ2-1; 9 positions agree with TRBD2. The V gene end was trimmed by 4 bases and the J gene end by 10 bases; junction bases not matched to a gene: 8. CDR3 size: 13 residues. CDR1 is SQVTM, CDR2 ANQGSEA, per germline. CDR3 sequence: CSVAVAGAGEQFF. CDR3 DNA sequence: TGCAGCGTTGCCGTAGCGGGGGCGGGAGAGCAGTTCTTC.

V usage is TRBV10-3 and J usage is TRBJ2-1, with D possibly being TRBD1 (6 bases). Germline values: CDR1 ENHRY, CDR2 SYGVKD. V was cut by 5 bases and J by 3 bases, with 8 bases left in between. The CDR3 consists of 13 residues. This CDR3 is CAISQGIYNEQFF. The CDR3 nucleotides read TGTGCCATCAGTCAGGGGATCTACAATGAGCAGTTCTTC.

The chain employs TRBV11-1 and TRBJ2-7; possibly TRBD1 or TRBD2 for D (5 bases each). The CDR3 runs to 13 residues. V gave up 6 bases and J gave up 3 bases, with 12 bases separating them. The germline CDR1 and CDR2 sequences are SGHAT and FQDESV (reference sequence). The CDR3 is CASSSGRHYEQYF. The DNA of the CDR3 is TGTGCCAGCAGTTCGGGACGCCACTACGAGCAGTACTTC.

Comments on this clonotype: The germline gene is not matched at one end of the junction; a read error may be the cause. The J gene is TRBJ2-1, the V gene TRBV29-1; perhaps TRBD2 as D (6 bases). This CDR3 has 13 amino acids. Germline assignment: CDR1 SQVTM and CDR2 ANQGSEA. CDR3 coding DNA: TGCAGCACCGGCCCAACGATGGGTGTAGCGGAAAGTTTC. Its protein product is CSTGPTMGVAESF.

This clonotype occurred once. CDR3 loop: CASKVGYTGELFF. CDR3 nucleotides: TGTGCCAGCAAGGTGGGGTACACCGGGGAGCTGTTTTTT. This chain uses TRBV6-2 or TRBV6-3 with TRBJ2-2; D unclear. Germline assignment: CDR1 MNHEY and CDR2 SVGEGT. The CDR3 extends over 13 amino acids. V gave up 7 bases and J gave up 3 bases, with 9 bases separating them.

This clonotype appeared many times. The chain has TRBV28 and TRBJ2-1; possible D gene TRBD1, 6 bases. CDR3 length equals 16 residues. Germline lookup yields CDR1 MDHEN and CDR2 SYDVKM. V lost 6 bases to trimming and J lost 3 bases, with 18 bases between them. CDR3: CASSSVGAHLYNEQFF. In DNA form, the CDR3 reads TGTGCCAGCAGCTCGGTGGGGGCCCACCTCTACAATGAGCAGTTCTTC.

This chain connects TRBV10-3 to TRBJ2-2; 7 nucleotides agree with TRBD2. V shed 10 bases, J shed 4 bases, and the junction held 12 bases outside the gene matches. In germline, CDR1 is ENHRY, CDR2 SYGVKD. The CDR3 covers 15 residues. Here the CDR3 DNA reads TGTGCCACCCGGGCCACTAGCGCCCGCACCGGGGAGCTGTTTTTT. It codes for CATRATSARTGELFF.

Only a few counts were recorded for this clonotype. The gene calls are TRBV20-1 and TRBJ1-1; D unresolved. V was shortened by 6 bases and J by 0 bases, with 11 bases between the two germline ends. Germline assignment: CDR1 DFQATT and CDR2 SNEGSKA (reference sequence). This CDR3 has 13 amino acids. The CDR3 spells CSAGNPMNTEAFF. The DNA for the CDR3 is TGCAGTGCGGGTAACCCGATGAACACTGAAGCTTTCTTT.

The chain carries TRBV7-2 and TRBJ2-7; TRBD2 agrees at 7 bases. The CDR3 runs to 13 residues. The germline gives CDR1 SGHTA, CDR2 FQGNSA. V gave up 7 bases and J gave up 5 bases; unmatched junction bases: 8. CDR3 sequence reads: CASTRRAGNEQYF. The CDR3 nucleotides are TGTGCCAGCACACGGCGAGCGGGGAACGAGCAGTACTTC. Full variable domain (missing parts from reference TRBV7-2 and TRBJ2-7): GAGVSQSPSNKVTEKGKDVELRCDPISGHTALYWYRQSLGQGLEFLIYFQGNSAPDKSGLPSDRFSAERTGGSVSTLTIQRTQQEDSAVYLCASTRRAGNEQYFGPGTRLTVT.

This clonotype occurred a few times. V is TRBV3-1 and J is TRBJ2-7, with a tentative D call TRBD2 (7 bases). The CDR3 runs 15 residues. Germline assignment: CDR1 LGHDT and CDR2 YNNKEL (reference sequence). With 4 bases removed from V and 5 bases from J, the gap between germline ends came to 18 bases. The CDR3 region is CASSLGGGRSHEQYF. For the CDR3, the DNA is TGTGCCAGCAGCCTTGGGGGGGGGCGGTCCCACGAGCAGTACTTC.

This clonotype was counted only a few times. The J gene is TRBJ2-5, the V gene TRBV10-3, with D unclear. The CDR3 consists of 13 residues. CDR1 is ENHRY, CDR2 SYGVKD, per germline. Trimming stripped 2 bases from V and 7 bases from J, with 11 bases between. Here the CDR3 DNA reads TGTGCCATCAGTGAGCTCGCCGAAGGGACCCAGTACTTC. The encoded protein is CAISELAEGTQYF.

A few counts support this clonotype. For the CDR3, the DNA is TGCGCCAGCAGCCAAGAGTACGAGGTTGCCTACAATGAGCAGTTCTTC. Its protein product is CASSQEYEVAYNEQFF. The V call is TRBV4-3, the J call TRBJ2-1; the D is unclear. The CDR3 runs 16 residues. The germline V and J ends were trimmed by 0 bases and 2 bases, with 11 bases remaining between them. Germline CDR1 LGHNA, CDR2 YSLEER.

This clonotype was observed a few times. V gene TRBV20-1 combines with J gene TRBJ2-2, with TRBD2 identical over 11 bases. V lost 6 bases and J lost 1; bases outside the gene matches: 7. CDR1 and CDR2 from the germline V gene are DFQATT and SNEGSKA (reference sequence). The CDR3 loop spans 16 amino acids. CDR3 in amino acids: CSAAGTSGLNTGELFF. CDR3 sequence (DNA): TGCAGTGCCGCCGGGACTAGCGGATTGAACACCGGGGAGCTGTTTTTT.

The chain has TRBV20-1 and TRBJ2-7; weak D call: TRBD1 (5 bases). V was cut by 0 bases and J by 4 bases, with 16 bases left in between. The length of the CDR3 is 15 residues. Per germline, CDR1 DFQATT and CDR2 SNEGSKA (reference sequence). CDR3 bases: TGCAGTGCTAGAGACGACAGCCTGATCCAATACGAGCAGTACTTC. It specifies CSARDDSLIQYEQYF.